This TCR beta chain was observed in a study of blood T cell repertoires in COVID-19. There are a few counts of this clone. The data were produced by immunoSEQ multiplex PCR, yet TCRdb's version contains in-frame clones alone and is incomplete. The repertoire holds about 250,000 clones, over 80% seen once, with 2.5% to 3% in the top ten. The study recruited people aged about 18 to 95 years across approximately 23 US areas. Participants reported their clinical history, and cohort assignment relied on those reports. Trimming cost V 5 bases and J 2 bases, with 24 bases left between them. Germline CDR1 and CDR2: SGHVS and FQNEAQ. CDR3 length: 18 amino acids.

This chain links TRBV7-8 with TRBJ1-1; D possibly corresponds to TRBD1 (6 bases). Sequencing was performed on PBMCs or T cells enriched from blood (not recorded which). The receptor was isolated from a woman younger than 45 with acute COVID-19. CDR3 amino acids: CASSPKPFGTPKNTEAFF. CDR3 bases: TGTGCCAGCAGCCCTAAGCCCTTCGGGACACCGAAAAACACTGAAGCTTTCTTT. The whole variable domain, remainder taken from reference TRBV7-8 and TRBJ1-1, is GAGVSQSPRYKVAKRGQDVALRCDPISGHVSLFWYQQALGQGPEFLTYFQNEAQLDKSGLPSDRFFAERPEGSVSTLKIQRTQQEDSAVYLCASSPKPFGTPKNTEAFFGQGTRLTVV.